This T cell receptor beta chain was observed in a study of CD8 T cells in Susac syndrome. The authors reverse transcribed roughly 0.5 to 1 ug RNA with random hexamers. TCRdb recomputed calls from the immunoSEQ multiplex PCR reads with MiXCR, one row per CDR3 protein. The sample shows about 180,000 distinct CDR3 sequences, 94% of them seen only once. In the case of this clonotype: Its specificity is unknown.

Findings of the study overall: CD4+ T cell repertoires in Susac syndrome exhibited no evidence of clonal expansion.

The sample consisted of CD4+ T cells from PBMCs. This sequence originates from a human donor with Susac syndrome.

The CDR3 DNA follows: TGCAGTGCAGATACCGGGACACAGAACACTGAAGCTTTCTTT. Translated: CSADTGTQNTEAFF. The J gene is TRBJ1-1, the V gene TRBV20-1; perhaps TRBD1 as D (6 bases). CDR1 is DFQATT, CDR2 SNEGSKA, per germline (reference sequence). V was clipped by 6 bases and J by 1 base, with 15 bases between them. This CDR3 is built from 14 residues.